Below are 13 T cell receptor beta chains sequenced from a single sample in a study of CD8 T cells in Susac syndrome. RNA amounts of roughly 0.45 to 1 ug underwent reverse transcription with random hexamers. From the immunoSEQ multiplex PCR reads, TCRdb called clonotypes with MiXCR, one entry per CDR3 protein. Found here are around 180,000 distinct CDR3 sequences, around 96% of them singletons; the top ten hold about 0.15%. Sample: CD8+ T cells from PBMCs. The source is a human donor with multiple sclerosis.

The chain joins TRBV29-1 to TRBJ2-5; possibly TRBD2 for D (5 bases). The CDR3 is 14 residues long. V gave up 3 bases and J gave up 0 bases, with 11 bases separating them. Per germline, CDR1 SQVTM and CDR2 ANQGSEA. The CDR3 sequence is CSVDGQRYQETQYF. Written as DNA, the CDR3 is TGCAGCGTTGATGGGCAGCGGTACCAAGAGACCCAGTACTTC. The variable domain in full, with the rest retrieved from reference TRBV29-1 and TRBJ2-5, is SAVISQKPSRDICQRGTSLTIQCQVDSQVTMMFWYRQQPGQSLTLIATANQGSEATYESGFVIDKFPISRPNLTFSTLTVSNMSPEDSSIYLCSVDGQRYQETQYFGPGTRLLVL.

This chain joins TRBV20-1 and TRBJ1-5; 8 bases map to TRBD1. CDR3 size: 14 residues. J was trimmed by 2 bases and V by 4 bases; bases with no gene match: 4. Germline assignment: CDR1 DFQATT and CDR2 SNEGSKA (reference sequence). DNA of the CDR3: TGCAGTGCTAAGACAGGGGTAGGCAATCAGCCCCAGCATTTT. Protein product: CSAKTGVGNQPQHF.

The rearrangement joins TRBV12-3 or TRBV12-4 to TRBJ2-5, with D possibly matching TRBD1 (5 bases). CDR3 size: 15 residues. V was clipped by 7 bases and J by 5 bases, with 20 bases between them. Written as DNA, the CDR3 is TGTGCCAGCACCGGAGACAATGGGCCAGGGGAGACCCAGTACTTC. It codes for CASTGDNGPGETQYF.

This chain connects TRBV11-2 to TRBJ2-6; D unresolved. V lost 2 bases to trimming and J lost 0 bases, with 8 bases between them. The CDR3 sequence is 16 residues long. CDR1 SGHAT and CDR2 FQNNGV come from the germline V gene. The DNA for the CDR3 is TGTGCCAGCAGCTTAACGATCTTCTCTGGGGCCAACGTCCTGACTTTC. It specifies CASSLTIFSGANVLTF.

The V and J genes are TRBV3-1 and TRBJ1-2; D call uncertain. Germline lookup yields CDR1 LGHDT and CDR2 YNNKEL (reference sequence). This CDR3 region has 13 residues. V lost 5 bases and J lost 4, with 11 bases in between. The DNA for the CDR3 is TGTGCCAGCAGCGCCCGATCATCCTATGGCTACACCTTC. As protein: CASSARSSYGYTF.

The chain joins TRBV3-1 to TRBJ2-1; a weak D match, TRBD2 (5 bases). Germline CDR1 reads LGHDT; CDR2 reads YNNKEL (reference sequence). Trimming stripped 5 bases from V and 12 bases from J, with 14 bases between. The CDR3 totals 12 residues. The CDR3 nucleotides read TGTGCCAGCAGCGATCCGGAGGTTGGGCAGTTCTTC. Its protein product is CASSDPEVGQFF.

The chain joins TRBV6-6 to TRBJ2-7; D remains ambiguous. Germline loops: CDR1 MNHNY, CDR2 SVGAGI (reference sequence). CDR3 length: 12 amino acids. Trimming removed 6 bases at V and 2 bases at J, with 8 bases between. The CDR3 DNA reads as TGTGCCAGCAGCGTGAGTCCCTACGAGCAGTACTTC. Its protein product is CASSVSPYEQYF.

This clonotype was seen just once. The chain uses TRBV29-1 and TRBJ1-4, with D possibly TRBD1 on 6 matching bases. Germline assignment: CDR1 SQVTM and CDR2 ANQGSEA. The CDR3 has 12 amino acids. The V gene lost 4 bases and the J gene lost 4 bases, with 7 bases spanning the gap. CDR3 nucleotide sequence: TGCAGCGTTGGGACAGATAATGAAAAACTGTTTTTT. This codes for CSVGTDNEKLFF.

The CDR3 DNA reads as TGCAGCGTTGAAGATCACGGAGAAGAGACCCAGTACTTC. Amino acids: CSVEDHGEETQYF. The chain joins TRBV29-1 to TRBJ2-5; no firm D call. Germline CDR1 is SQVTM and CDR2 is ANQGSEA. The V and J ends lost 0 bases and 3 bases respectively, with 8 bases between them. The CDR3 consists of 13 residues.

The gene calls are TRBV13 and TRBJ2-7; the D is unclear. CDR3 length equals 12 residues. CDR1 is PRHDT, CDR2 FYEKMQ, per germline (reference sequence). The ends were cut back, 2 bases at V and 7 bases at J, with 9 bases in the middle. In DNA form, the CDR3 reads TGTGCCAGCAGCTTATTAGGGCTGGAGCAGTACTTC. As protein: CASSLLGLEQYF.

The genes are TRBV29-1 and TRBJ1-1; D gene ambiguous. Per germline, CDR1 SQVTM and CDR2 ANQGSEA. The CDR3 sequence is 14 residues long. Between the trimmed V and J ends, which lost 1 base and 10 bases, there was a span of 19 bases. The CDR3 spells CSVEGGGLPPGAFF. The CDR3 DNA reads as TGCAGCGTTGAAGGGGGTGGACTGCCCCCGGGAGCTTTCTTT. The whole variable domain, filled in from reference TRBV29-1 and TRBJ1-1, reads SAVISQKPSRDICQRGTSLTIQCQVDSQVTMMFWYRQQPGQSLTLIATANQGSEATYESGFVIDKFPISRPNLTFSTLTVSNMSPEDSSIYLCSVEGGGLPPGAFFGQGTRLTVV.

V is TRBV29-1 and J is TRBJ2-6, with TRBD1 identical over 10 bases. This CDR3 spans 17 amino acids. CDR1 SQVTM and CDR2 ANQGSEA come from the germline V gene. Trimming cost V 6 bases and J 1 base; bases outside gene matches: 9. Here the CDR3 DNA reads TGCAGCGTATCTACCGGGACAGGGGAATCTGGGGCCAACGTCCTGACTTTC. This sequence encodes CSVSTGTGESGANVLTF. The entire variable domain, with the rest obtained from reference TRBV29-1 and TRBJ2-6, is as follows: SAVISQKPSRDICQRGTSLTIQCQVDSQVTMMFWYRQQPGQSLTLIATANQGSEATYESGFVIDKFPISRPNLTFSTLTVSNMSPEDSSIYLCSVSTGTGESGANVLTFGAGSRLTVL.

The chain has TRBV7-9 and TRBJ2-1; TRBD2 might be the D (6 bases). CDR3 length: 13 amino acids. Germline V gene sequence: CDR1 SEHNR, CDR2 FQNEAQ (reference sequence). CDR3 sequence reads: CGGGRGSYNEQFF. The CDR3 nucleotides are TGTGGTGGAGGGAGAGGTTCCTACAATGAGCAGTTCTTC.